This T cell receptor (beta chain) derives from a study of blood T cells in healthy people across ages. The second PCR ran 7 to 11 cycles with a sample-barcoded 5' primer and J-beta primers. Each TCR beta cDNA got a 12-nucleotide random molecular identifier. Each CDR3 protein gets one entry after TCRdb re-called the 5' RACE reads with MiXCR. The sample has more than 700,000 distinct CDR3 sequences; around half are singletons. Study-wide findings and caveats: A greater number of naive CD4+ cells and higher diversity distinguished long-lived donors from aged donors.

The CDR3 runs to 16 residues. V shed 1 base, J shed 3 bases, and the junction held 7 bases outside the gene matches. Germline loops: CDR1 SGHAT, CDR2 FQNNGV. Each donor was a healthy Caucasian individual from Russia, aged about 6 to 95. About this clonotype: The antigen is undetermined.

The sequence came from a man of 80 years or more in good health. Material for sequencing was blood. The V gene is TRBV11-2, the J gene TRBJ2-3; 7 bases line up with TRBD2. As DNA, the CDR3 is TGTGCCAGCAGCTTAGCGGTGGGAGGGCTGACAGATACGCAGTATTTT. This translates into CASSLAVGGLTDTQYF.